The TCR beta chain under discussion was sequenced for a study of human T cells and chemical hapten exposure. Study conclusions and caveats: Among TCRs, those above 1 in 1000 frequency were unaffected by DPC sensitization.

Time point described: healthy volunteer bleed at 6 weeks. It was from unfractionated whole blood that total RNA was extracted. TCRdb re-analysed the RACE reads in MiXCR, keeping a single row per CDR3 protein. The sample has 65,000 to 80,000 distinct CDR3 sequences, over 8.5% seen once. Remarks on this clonotype: Its matching antigen is unknown.

The germline V gene encodes CDR1 DFQATT and CDR2 SNEGSKA (reference sequence). V lost 3 bases and J lost 2; bases outside the gene matches: 5. The CDR3 is 14 residues long. The source is a male donor in good health. Some clones in this sample may be carry-over from other donors' samples. This sequence joins TRBV20-1 and TRBJ2-7, with TRBD1 matching over 9 bases. Specimen: whole blood. In nucleotides, the CDR3 is TGCAGTGCTAGGATCCGGGACAGGGCCTACGAGCAGTACTTC. This codes for CSARIRDRAYEQYF.